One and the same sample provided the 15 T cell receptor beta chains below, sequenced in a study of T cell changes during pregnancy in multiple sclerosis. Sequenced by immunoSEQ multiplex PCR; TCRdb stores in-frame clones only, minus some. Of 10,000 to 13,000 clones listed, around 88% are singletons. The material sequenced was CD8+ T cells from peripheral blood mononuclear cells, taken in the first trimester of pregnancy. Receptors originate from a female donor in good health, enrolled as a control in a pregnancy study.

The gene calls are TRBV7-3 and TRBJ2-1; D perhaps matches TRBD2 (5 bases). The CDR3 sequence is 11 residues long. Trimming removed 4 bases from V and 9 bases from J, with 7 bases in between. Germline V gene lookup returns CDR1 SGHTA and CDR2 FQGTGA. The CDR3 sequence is CASSSSGEQFF. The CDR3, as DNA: TGTGCCAGCAGCTCCAGCGGTGAGCAGTTCTTC.

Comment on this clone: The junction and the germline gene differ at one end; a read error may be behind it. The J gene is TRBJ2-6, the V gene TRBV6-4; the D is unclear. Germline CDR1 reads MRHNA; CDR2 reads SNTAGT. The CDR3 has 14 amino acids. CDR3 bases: TGTGCCAACAGTGATAGCTCTGGGGCCAACGTCCTGACTTTC. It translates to CANSDSSGANVLTF.

CDR3: CASSYSEQPNQPQHF. CDR3 bases: TGTGCCAGCAGTTACTCGGAACAGCCCAATCAGCCCCAGCATTTT. The V gene is TRBV6-6, the J gene TRBJ1-5; no reliable D call. Trimming took off 0 bases at V and 3 bases at J, with 9 bases between the two ends. This CDR3 contains 15 residues. The V gene's germline CDR1 is MNHNY and CDR2 SVGAGI (reference sequence).

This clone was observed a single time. CDR3 bases: TGTGCCAGCAGCCCCCGGACTAGCAGCTACAATGAGCAGTTCTTC. It yields the protein CASSPRTSSYNEQFF. J is TRBJ2-1 and V is TRBV7-3; 8 nucleotides align to TRBD2. This CDR3 comprises 15 residues. V shed 5 bases and J 3 bases; nucleotides not matched to a gene: 6. CDR1 and CDR2 (germline): SGHTA, FQGTGA.

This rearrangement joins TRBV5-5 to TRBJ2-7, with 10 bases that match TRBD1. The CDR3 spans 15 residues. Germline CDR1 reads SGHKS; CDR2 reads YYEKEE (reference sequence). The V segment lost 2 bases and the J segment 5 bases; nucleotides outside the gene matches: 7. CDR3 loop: CASSFEVTGGDEQYF. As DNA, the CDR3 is TGTGCCAGCAGCTTCGAAGTGACAGGGGGCGACGAGCAGTACTTC. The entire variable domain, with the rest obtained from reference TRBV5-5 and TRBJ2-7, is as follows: DAGVTQSPTHLIKTRGQQVTLRCSPISGHKSVSWYQQVLGQGPQFIFQYYEKEERGRGNFPDRFSARQFPNYSSELNVNALLLGDSALYLCASSFEVTGGDEQYFGPGTRLTVT.

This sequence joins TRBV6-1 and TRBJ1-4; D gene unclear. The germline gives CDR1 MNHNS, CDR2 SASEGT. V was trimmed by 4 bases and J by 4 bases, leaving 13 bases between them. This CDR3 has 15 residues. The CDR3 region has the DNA TGTGCCAGCAGTGGGTTAAGCGGGTATAATGAAAAACTGTTTTTT. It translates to CASSGLSGYNEKLFF.

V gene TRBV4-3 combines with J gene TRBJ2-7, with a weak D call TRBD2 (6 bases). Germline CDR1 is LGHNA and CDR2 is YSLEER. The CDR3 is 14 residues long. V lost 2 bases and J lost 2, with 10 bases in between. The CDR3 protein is CASSQYGGPYEQYF. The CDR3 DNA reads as TGCGCCAGCAGCCAATACGGGGGTCCCTACGAGCAGTACTTC.

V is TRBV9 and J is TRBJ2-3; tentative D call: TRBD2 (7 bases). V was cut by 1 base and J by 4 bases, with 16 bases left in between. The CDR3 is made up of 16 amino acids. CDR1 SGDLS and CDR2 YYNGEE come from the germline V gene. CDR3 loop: CASSVFSGGTSDTQYF. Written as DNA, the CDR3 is TGTGCCAGCAGCGTATTCTCGGGGGGCACGTCAGATACGCAGTATTTT.

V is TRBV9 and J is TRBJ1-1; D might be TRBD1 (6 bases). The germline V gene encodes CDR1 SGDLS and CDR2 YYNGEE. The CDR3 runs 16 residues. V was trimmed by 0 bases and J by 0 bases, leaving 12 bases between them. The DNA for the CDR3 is TGTGCCAGCAGCGTAGCGGGGGGGCCCATGAACACTGAAGCTTTCTTT. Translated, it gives CASSVAGGPMNTEAFF.

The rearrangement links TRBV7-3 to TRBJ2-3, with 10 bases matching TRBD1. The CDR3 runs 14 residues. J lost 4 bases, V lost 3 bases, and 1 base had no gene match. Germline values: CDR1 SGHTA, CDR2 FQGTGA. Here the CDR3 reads CASSFGTGADTQYF. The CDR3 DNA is TGTGCCAGCAGCTTCGGGACAGGGGCAGATACGCAGTATTTT.

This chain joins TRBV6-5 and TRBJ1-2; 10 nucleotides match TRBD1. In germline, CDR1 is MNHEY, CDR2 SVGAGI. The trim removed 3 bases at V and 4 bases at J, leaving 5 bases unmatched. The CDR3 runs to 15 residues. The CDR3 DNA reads TGTGCCAGCAGTTATGGGACAGGGGCAGGCTATGGCTACACCTTC. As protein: CASSYGTGAGYGYTF.

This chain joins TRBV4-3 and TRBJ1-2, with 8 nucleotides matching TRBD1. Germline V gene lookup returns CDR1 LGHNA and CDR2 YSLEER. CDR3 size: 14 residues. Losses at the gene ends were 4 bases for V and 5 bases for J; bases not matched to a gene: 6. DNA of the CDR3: TGCGCCAGCAGCCTAGGACAGGGTTGGTATGGCTACACCTTC. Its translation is CASSLGQGWYGYTF.

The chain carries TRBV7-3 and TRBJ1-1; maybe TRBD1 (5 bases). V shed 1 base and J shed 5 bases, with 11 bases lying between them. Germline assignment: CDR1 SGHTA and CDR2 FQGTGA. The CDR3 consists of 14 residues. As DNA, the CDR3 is TGTGCCAGCAGCTTAATAGGGGTAGGGACTGAAGCTTTCTTT. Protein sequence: CASSLIGVGTEAFF. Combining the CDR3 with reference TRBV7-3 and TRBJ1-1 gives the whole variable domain GAGVSQTPSNKVTEKGKYVELRCDPISGHTALYWYRQSLGQGPEFLIYFQGTGAADDSGLPNDRFFAVRPEGSVSTLKIQRTERGDSAVYLCASSLIGVGTEAFFGQGTRLTVV.

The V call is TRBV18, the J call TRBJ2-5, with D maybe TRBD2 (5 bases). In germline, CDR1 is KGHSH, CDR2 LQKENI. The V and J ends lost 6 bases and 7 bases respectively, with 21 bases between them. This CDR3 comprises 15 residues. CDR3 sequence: CASSQTRGCVGTQYF. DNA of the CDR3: TGTGCCAGCTCCCAAACCCGAGGGTGCGTGGGGACCCAGTACTTC.

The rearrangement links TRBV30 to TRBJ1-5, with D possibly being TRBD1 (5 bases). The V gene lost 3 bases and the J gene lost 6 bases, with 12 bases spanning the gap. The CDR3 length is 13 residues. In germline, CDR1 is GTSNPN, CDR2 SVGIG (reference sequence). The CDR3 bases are TGTGCCTGGAGATTAGGGGTTGGTCAGCCCCAGCATTTT. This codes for CAWRLGVGQPQHF.